This T cell receptor beta chain was observed in a study of cytomegalovirus exposure and HLA in healthy donors. Study in general: Falling in the Caucasian-associated ancestry cluster were about 82% of under 450 genotyped donors. Study results and caveats: Across HLA loci, a later analysis found differing TCR association rates, with DRB1 most and HLA-C fewest.

As to this clone: As yet, its antigen is unknown.

Primers: 60 Vbeta forward and 13 Jbeta reverse. Some clones are missing from TCRdb's copy, which holds only in-frame ones; the method was immunoSEQ multiplex PCR. The repertoire holds 150,000 or so clones, with roughly 80% as singletons. The CDR3 spans 16 residues. Germline loops: CDR1 SNHLY, CDR2 FYNNEI. After removal of 1 base from V and 0 bases from J, the junction contained 4 bases not matched to a gene. The specimen was PBMCs. The receptor was derived from a man aged 30 to 39 in good health and CMV-seropositive. This chain links TRBV2 with TRBJ2-7; TRBD2 matches at 9 bases. CDR3 amino acids: CASSEGLAGLSYEQYF. The CDR3 DNA sequence: TGTGCCAGCAGTGAAGGGCTAGCGGGACTCTCCTACGAGCAGTACTTC.